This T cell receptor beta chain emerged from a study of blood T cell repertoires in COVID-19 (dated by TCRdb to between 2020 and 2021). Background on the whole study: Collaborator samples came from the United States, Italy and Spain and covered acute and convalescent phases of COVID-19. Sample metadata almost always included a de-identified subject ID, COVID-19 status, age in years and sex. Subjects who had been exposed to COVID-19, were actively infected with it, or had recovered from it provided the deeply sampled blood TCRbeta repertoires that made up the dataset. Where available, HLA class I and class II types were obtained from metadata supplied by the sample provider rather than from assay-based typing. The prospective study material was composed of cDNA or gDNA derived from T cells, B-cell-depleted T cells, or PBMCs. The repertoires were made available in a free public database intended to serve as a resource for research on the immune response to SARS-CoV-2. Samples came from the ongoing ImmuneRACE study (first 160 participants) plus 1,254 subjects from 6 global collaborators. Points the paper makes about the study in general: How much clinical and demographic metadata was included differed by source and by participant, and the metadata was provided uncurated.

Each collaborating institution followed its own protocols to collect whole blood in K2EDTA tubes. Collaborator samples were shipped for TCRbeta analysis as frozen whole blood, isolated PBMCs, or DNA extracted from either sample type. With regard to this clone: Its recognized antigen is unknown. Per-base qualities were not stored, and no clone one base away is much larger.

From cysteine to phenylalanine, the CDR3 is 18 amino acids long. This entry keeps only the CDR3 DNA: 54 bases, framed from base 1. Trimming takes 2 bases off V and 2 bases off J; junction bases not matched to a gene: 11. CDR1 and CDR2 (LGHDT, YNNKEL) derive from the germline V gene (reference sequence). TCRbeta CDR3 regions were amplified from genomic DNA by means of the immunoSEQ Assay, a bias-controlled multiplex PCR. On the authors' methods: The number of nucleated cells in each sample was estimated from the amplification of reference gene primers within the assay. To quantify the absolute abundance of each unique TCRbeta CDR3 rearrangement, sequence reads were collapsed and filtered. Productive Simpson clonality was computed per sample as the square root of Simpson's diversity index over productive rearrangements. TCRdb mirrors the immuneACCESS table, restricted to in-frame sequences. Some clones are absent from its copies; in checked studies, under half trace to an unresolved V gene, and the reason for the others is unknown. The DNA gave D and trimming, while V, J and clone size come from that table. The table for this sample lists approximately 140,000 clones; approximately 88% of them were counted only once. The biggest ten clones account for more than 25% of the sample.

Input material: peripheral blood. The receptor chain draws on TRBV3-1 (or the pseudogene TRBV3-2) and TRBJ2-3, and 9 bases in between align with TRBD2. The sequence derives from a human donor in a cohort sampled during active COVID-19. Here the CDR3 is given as CASSQLAGGTSLTDTQYF. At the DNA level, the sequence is TGTGCCAGCAGCCAACTCGCGGGGGGGACTAGCCTCACAGATACGCAGTATTTT.